These 9 T cell receptor beta chains share one sample of origin, sequenced in a study of regulatory T cells in long-lasting Graves disease listed by TCRdb under 2021. Library construction relied on multiplex PCR. Sequencing relied on an Illumina HiSeq 4000. TCR beta libraries were built with iRepertoire HTBI primers and Arm-PCR amplification of CDR3 regions. TCRdb's own reprocessing of the public reads used fastp at Q25 and MiXCR and kept productive beta chains. Every distinct CDR3 protein forms one entry, paired with its most common genes and DNA. This sample has roughly 250,000 distinct CDR3 sequences in its table, and 15% to 20% of those were observed once. The ten top clones hold roughly 15% of the sample. The sample's time point label, decoded: newly diagnosed GD, antithyroid drugs for less than 3 months. For both TCR sequencing and RNA sequencing, RNA was extracted from PBMCs in TRIzol. These data were also filed under a second study, of T cells in Graves' hyperthyroidism and ophthalmopathy.

The sample was peripheral blood mononuclear cells (PBMCs), taken at new diagnosis, from a patient treated with antithyroid drugs. The receptor source for this set is a woman aged 25 to 45 with Graves disease. Donor details come from another sample of the same person, matched by shared clones.

This clonotype was seen at least ten times. The rearrangement uses TRBV2 and TRBJ1-2; TRBD1 matches 8 bases. Trimming removed 9 bases from V and 4 bases from J; junction bases left unmatched: 7. Germline values: CDR1 SNHLY, CDR2 FYNNEI. CDR3 length: 13 amino acids. CDR3 nucleotides: TGTGCCAGAACAGGGGGAGAGGGCTATGGCTACACCTTC. Translated: CARTGGEGYGYTF.

This clonotype has at least ten counts. This chain links TRBV12-3 or TRBV12-4 with TRBJ2-1; TRBD1 matches 9 bases. The CDR3 sequence is 14 residues long. V gave up 5 bases and J gave up 9 bases; unmatched junction bases: 8. The CDR3 bases are TGTGCCAGCAGTCGCGGACAGGGGTGGGGTGAGCAGTTCTTC. This gives the protein CASSRGQGWGEQFF.

CDR3 sequence: CASHRGLDEQYF. As DNA, the CDR3 is TGTGCCAGTCACAGGGGGCTTGACGAGCAGTACTTC. This sequence joins TRBV28 and TRBJ2-7, with 9 bases matching TRBD1. The CDR3 is 12 residues long. The junction had 5 bases not matched to a gene; V was cut back by 9 bases and J by 5 bases. Germline lookup yields CDR1 MDHEN and CDR2 SYDVKM.

Comments on this clonotype: At one of its ends the junction is not consistent with the germline gene, which may arise from a read error. The J gene is TRBJ1-5, the V gene TRBV19; the D is unclear. Germline values: CDR1 LNHDA, CDR2 SQIVND (reference sequence). The CDR3 consists of 14 residues. The CDR3 region is CASQAGFGNQPRHF. The CDR3 bases are TGTGCCAGCCAGGCGGGGTTTGGAAATCAGCCCCGGCATTTT.

This clonotype was counted many times. This sequence joins TRBV5-1 and TRBJ1-2; 7 bases agree with TRBD1. This CDR3 spans 15 amino acids. CDR1 and CDR2 from the germline V gene are SGHRS and YFSETQ. The ends lost 4 bases at V and 3 bases at J; junction bases unmatched: 9. CDR3 bases: TGCGCCAGCAGCCCTGGACAGGTTTGGGACTATGGCTACACCTTC. Its protein is CASSPGQVWDYGYTF.

The chain couples TRBV7-9 to TRBJ2-7, with 9 bases identical to TRBD2. V was pared by 1 base and J by 0 bases, with 13 bases of the junction left unmatched. The germline V gene has CDR1 SEHNR and CDR2 FQNEAQ (reference sequence). This CDR3 is 19 amino acids long. DNA for the CDR3: TGTGCCAGCAGCTTAGGAGCGTTAGCGGGGGCCTTTCCCTCCTACGAGCAGTACTTC. It encodes CASSLGALAGAFPSYEQYF.

The rearrangement joins TRBV4-1 to TRBJ2-1, with TRBD2 matching over 10 bases. Trimming removed 2 bases from V and 6 bases from J; junction bases left unmatched: 1. This CDR3 comprises 14 residues. Germline V lookup: CDR1 MGHRA, CDR2 YSYEKL. The CDR3, as DNA: TGCGCCAGCAGCCAAAGCGGGGGGGCCAATGAGCAGTTCTTC. It yields the protein CASSQSGGANEQFF.

Relative to its sample, this clonotype is medium-sized. The genes are TRBV12-3 or TRBV12-4 and TRBJ1-2, with 7 bases lining up with TRBD1. Germline trimming cut 5 bases from V and 5 bases from J; bases unmatched to any gene: 2. This CDR3 is 12 amino acids long. CDR3 coding DNA: TGTGCCAGCAGTCCGGGACAGTATGGCTACACCTTC. It encodes CASSPGQYGYTF.

This clonotype has ten or more counts. For the CDR3, the DNA is TGTGCCAGCAGTTTACAGGGTGGAACCTACGAGCAGTACTTC. Its protein is CASSLQGGTYEQYF. The V gene is TRBV12-3 or TRBV12-4, the J gene TRBJ2-7, with a possible D match to TRBD1 (5 bases). V was pared by 2 bases and J by 2 bases, with 10 bases between. The CDR3 covers 14 residues.